This TCR beta chain stems from a study of T-cell reconstitution after alpha-beta-depleted transplantation in children. Overall study findings and caveats: Where alpha-beta T cells came from about two months after transplant was reportedly several hundred expanded graft clones. Surviving thymic progenitors and recipient T cells were the source of high TCRbeta diversity at day 60 in some patients. A year post-transplant, T-cell counts and diversity derived mostly from newly produced T cells.

V was trimmed by 2 bases and J by 2 bases, leaving 10 bases between them. Germline values: CDR1 MNHEY, CDR2 SVGEGT. CDR3 size: 16 residues. This clonotype was found a few times. What it binds is not known. For TCRbeta, the library was prepared with unique molecular identifiers. TCRdb re-called the PCR reads with MiXCR, one entry per CDR3 protein. The repertoire holds about 900,000 distinct CDR3 sequences, with about 29% as singletons. The sequenced sample was PBMCs, mostly from graft donor cells, obtained 360 days after TCRalphabeta/CD19-depleted stem cell transplant. This clonotype originated in a boy in the first two years of life who had a stem cell transplant for SCID, so the T cells may come from the graft donor. This chain joins TRBV6-2 or TRBV6-3 and TRBJ2-6; D perhaps matches TRBD2 (6 bases). CDR3 DNA sequence: TGTGCCAGCAGTTACGGGTGGGGGGCTGGGGCCAACGTCCTGACTTTC. Translated: CASSYGWGAGANVLTF.